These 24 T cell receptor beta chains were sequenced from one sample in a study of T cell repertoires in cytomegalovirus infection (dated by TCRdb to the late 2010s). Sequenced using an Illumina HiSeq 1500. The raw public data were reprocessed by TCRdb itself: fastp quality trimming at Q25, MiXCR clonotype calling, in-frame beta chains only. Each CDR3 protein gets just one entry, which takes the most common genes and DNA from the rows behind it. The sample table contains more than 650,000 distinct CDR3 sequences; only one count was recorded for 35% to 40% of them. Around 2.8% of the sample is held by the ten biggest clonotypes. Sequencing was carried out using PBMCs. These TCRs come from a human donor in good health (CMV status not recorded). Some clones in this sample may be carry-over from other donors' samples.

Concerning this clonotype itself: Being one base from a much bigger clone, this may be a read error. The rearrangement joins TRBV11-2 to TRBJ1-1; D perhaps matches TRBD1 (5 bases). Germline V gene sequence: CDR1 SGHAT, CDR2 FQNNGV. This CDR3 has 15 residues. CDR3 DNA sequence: TGTGCCAACAGCTTAGAAGGGGTAATGAACACTGAAGCTTTCTTT. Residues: CANSLEGVMNTEAFF.

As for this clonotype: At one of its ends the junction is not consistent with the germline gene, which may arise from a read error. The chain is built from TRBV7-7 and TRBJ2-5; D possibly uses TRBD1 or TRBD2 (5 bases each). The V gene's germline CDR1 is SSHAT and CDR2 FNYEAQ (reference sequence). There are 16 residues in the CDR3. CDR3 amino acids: CASSLAPDRTQETQYF. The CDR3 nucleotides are TGTGCTAGCAGCTTAGCGCCCGACAGAACCCAAGAGACCCAGTACTTC.

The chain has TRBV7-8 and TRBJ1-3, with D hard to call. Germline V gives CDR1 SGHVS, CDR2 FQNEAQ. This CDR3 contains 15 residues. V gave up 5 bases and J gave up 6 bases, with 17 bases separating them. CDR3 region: CASSHAEGHENTIYF. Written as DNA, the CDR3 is TGTGCCAGCAGCCATGCTGAGGGTCATGAAAACACCATATATTTT.

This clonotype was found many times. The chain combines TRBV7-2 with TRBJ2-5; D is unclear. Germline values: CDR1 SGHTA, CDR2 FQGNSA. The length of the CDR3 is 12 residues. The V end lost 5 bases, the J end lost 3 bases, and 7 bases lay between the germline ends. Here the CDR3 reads CASSLYEETQYF. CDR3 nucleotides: TGTGCCAGCAGCCTCTACGAAGAGACCCAGTACTTC.

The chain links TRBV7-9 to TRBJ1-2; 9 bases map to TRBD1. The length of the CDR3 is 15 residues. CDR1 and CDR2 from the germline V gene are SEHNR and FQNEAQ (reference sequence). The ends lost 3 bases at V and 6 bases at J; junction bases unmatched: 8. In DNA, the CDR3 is TGTGCCAGCAGCTTTTATAGGGACAGGGTGGATGGCTACACCTTC. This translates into CASSFYRDRVDGYTF.

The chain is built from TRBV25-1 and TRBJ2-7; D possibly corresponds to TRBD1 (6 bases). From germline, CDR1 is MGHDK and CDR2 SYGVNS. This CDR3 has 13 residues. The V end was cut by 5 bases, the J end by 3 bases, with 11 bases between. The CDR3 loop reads CASSKTGNYEQYF. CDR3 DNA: TGTGCCAGCAGTAAAACAGGGAACTACGAGCAGTACTTC.

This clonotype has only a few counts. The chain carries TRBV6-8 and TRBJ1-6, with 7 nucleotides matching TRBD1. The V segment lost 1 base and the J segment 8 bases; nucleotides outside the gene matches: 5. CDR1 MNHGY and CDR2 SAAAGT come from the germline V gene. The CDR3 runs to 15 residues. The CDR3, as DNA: TGTGCCAGCAGTTACTTTCGACAGGGTTATTCACCCCTCCACTTT. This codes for CASSYFRQGYSPLHF.

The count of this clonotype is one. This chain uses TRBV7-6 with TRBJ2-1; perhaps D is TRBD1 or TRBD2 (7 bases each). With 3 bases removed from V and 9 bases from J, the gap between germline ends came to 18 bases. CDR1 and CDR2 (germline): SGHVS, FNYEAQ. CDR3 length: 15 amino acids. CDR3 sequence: CASSFRGGLNGEQFF. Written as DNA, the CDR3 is TGTGCCAGCAGCTTCAGGGGGGGGTTAAATGGTGAGCAGTTCTTC.

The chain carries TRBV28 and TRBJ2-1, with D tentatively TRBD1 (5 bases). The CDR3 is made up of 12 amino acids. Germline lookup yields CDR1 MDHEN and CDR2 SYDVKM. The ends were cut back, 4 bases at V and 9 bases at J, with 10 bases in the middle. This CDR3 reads CASSSPGFEQFF. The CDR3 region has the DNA TGTGCCAGCAGTTCCCCAGGGTTTGAGCAGTTCTTC.

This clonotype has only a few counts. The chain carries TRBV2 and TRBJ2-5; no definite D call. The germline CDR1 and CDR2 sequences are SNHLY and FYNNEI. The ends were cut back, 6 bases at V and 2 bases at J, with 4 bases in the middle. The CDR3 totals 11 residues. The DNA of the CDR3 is TGTGCCAGCAGATTTCAAGAGACCCAGTACTTC. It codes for CASRFQETQYF.

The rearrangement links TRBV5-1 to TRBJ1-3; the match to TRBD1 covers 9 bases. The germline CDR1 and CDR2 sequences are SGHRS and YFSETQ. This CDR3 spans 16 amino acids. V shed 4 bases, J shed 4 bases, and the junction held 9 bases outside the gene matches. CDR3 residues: CASSETGGLGGNTIYF. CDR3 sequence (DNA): TGCGCCAGCAGCGAAACAGGGGGCCTGGGAGGAAACACCATATATTTT.

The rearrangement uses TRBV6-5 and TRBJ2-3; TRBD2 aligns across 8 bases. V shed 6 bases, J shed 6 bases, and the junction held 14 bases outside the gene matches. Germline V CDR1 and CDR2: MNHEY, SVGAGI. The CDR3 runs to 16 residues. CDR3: CASRPARAGAGDTQYF. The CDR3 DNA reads TGTGCCAGCAGACCCGCAAGAGCGGGGGCGGGGGATACGCAGTATTTT.

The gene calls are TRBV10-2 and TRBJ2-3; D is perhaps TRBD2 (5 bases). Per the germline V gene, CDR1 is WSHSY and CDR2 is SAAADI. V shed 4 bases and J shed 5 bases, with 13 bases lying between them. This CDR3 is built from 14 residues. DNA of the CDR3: TGCGCCAGCAGTGTGAGGCGGGCGGGAGATACGCAGTATTTT. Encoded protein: CASSVRRAGDTQYF.

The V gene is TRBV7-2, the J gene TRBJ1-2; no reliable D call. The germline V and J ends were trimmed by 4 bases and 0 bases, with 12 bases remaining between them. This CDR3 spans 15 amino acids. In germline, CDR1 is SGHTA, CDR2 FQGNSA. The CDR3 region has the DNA TGTGCCAGCAGCTCCACCAGGACCACTAACTATGGCTACACCTTC. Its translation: CASSSTRTTNYGYTF.

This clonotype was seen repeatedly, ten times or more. The CDR3 region is CASSLDPRHYTGELFF. The DNA for the CDR3 is TGTGCCAGCAGCTTGGATCCGCGACATTACACCGGGGAGCTGTTTTTT. The chain is built from TRBV5-4 and TRBJ2-2; unclear D gene. Germline values: CDR1 SGHNT, CDR2 YYREEE (reference sequence). V was clipped by 0 bases and J by 3 bases, with 12 bases between them. The CDR3 is made up of 16 amino acids.

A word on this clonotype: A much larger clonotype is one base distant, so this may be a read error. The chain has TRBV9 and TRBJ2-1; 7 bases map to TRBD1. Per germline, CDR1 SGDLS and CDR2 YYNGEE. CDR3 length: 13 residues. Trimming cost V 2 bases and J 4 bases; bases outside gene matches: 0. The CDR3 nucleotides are TGTGCCAGCAGCGTGACAGGGTACAATGAGCAGTTCTTC. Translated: CASSVTGYNEQFF.

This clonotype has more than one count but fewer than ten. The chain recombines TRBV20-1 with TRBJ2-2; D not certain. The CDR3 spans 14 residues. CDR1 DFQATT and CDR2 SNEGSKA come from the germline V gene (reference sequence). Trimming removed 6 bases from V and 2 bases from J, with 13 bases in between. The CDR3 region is CSAHLDGNTGELFF. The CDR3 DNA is TGCAGTGCCCACCTTGACGGCAACACCGGGGAGCTGTTTTTT.

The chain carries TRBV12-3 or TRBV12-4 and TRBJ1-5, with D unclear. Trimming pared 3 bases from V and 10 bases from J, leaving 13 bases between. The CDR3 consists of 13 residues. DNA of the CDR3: TGTGCCAGCAGTTTTGAGTTGTCTCGACCCCAGCATTTT. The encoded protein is CASSFELSRPQHF.

The DNA for the CDR3 is TGTGCCAGCAGTCCGGTCGGACTGGCAGGGGAAGAGACCCAGTACTTC. Translation gives CASSPVGLAGEETQYF. The chain couples TRBV6-5 to TRBJ2-5; D possibly corresponds to TRBD1 (6 bases). Deletions cut 5 bases from V and 3 bases from J, with 19 bases between. Germline V gives CDR1 MNHEY, CDR2 SVGAGI. The CDR3 length is 16 residues.

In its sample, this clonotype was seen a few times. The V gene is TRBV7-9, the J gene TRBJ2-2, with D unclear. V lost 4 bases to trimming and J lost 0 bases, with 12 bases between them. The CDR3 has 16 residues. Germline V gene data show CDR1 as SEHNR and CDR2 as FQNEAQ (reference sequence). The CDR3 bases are TGTGCCAGCAGCTCACAAAGGACCACGAACACCGGGGAGCTGTTTTTT. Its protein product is CASSSQRTTNTGELFF.

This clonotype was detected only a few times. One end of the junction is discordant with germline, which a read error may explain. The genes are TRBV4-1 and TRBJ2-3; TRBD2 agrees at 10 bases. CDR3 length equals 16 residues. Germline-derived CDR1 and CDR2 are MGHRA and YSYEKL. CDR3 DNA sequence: TGTGCCAGCAGCCAGCTCGTCAGCGGGGGGGCCGGGGCGCAGTATTTT. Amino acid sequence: CASSQLVSGGAGAQYF.

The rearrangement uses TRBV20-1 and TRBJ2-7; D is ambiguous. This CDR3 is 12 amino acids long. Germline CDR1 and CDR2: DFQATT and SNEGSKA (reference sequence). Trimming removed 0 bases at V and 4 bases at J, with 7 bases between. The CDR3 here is CSARDHRYEQYF. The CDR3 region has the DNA TGCAGTGCTAGAGATCACAGATACGAGCAGTACTTC.

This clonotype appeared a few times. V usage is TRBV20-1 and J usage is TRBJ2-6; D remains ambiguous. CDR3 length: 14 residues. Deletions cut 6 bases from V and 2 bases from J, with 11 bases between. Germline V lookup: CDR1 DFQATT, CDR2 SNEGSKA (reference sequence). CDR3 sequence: CSAKNGPGANVLTF. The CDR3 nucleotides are TGCAGTGCAAAGAATGGACCTGGGGCCAACGTCCTGACTTTC.

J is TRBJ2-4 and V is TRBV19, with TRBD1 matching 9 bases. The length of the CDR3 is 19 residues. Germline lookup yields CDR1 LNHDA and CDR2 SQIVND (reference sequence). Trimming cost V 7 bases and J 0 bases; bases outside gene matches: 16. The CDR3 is CASTPYPHTGGEAKNIQYF. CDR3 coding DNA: TGTGCCAGTACCCCATATCCCCATACAGGGGGCGAAGCCAAAAACATTCAGTACTTC.